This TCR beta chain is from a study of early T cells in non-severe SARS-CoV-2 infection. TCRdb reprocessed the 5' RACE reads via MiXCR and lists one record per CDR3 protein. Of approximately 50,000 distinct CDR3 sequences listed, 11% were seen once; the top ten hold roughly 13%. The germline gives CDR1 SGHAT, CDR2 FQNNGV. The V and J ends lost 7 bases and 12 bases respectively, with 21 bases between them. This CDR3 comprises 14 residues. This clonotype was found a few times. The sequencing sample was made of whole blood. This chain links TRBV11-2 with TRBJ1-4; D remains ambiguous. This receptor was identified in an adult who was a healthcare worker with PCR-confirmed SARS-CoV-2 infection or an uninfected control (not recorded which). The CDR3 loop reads CASTAGDMPKELFF. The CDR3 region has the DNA TGTGCCAGCACCGCCGGCGACATGCCGAAAGAACTGTTTTTT.